This TCR beta chain was documented in a study of blood T cell repertoires in COVID-19. Study as a whole: In each case, the material was cDNA or gDNA derived from T cells, B-cell-depleted T cells, or PBMCs.

Generated by immunoSEQ multiplex PCR, the TCRdb table keeps only in-frame clones and is missing some. The data contain about 320,000 clones, 85% of them singletons. CDR1 is MDHEN and CDR2 is SYDVKM in the germline V gene. CDR3 length equals 15 residues. V trimming: 3 bases; J trimming: 4 bases; junction bases outside the gene matches: 5. Participants had their cohort set by participant-reported clinical history. Individuals in the exposed group had encountered a COVID-19 case within 2 weeks preceding study entry. This rearrangement joins TRBV28 to TRBJ1-2, with 10 bases that match TRBD1. This receptor was obtained from a woman aged 30 to 39 who had been exposed to COVID-19. The sample taken for sequencing was PBMCs or T cells enriched from blood (not recorded which). Written as DNA, the CDR3 is TGTGCCAGCAGTTTGGGACAGGGGACGATCTATGGCTACACCTTC. Translating gives CASSLGQGTIYGYTF.